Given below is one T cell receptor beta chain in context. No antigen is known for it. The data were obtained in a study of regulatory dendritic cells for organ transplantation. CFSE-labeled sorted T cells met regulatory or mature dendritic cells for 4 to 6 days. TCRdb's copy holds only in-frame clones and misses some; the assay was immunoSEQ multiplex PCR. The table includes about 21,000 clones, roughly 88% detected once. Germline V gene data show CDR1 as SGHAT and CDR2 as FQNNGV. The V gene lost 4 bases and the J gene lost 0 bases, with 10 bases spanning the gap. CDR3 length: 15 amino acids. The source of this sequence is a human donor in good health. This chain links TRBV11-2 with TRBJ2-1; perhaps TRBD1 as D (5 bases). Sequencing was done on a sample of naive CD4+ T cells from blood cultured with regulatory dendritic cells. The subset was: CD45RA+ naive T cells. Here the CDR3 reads CASSSQGTSYNEQFF. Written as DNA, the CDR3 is TGTGCCAGCAGCTCCCAGGGTACCTCCTACAATGAGCAGTTCTTC.